The T cell receptor (beta chain) described here comes from a study of blood T cells in healthy people across ages. Points from the study as a whole: The CMV status of each donor remained undetermined, and this could have confounded shifts in expanded clonotypes. Observed TCR beta diversity per million T cells went down as age went up. This fall followed a roughly linear course with age. Long-lived donors carried more naive CD4+ cells and greater diversity than aged donors.

Combining a sample-barcoded 5' primer with a J-beta primer mix, a second PCR ran for roughly 7 to 12 cycles. Sequencing recovered at least 3 million CDR3-containing paired-end reads from each sample. TCRdb ran MiXCR on the 5' RACE reads and lists one entry per CDR3 protein. The sample includes 700,000 to 850,000 distinct CDR3 sequences, approximately 53% of them seen just once. As concerns this clonotype: Its antigen is unidentified.

This receptor was obtained from an older man in good health. The sequenced sample consisted of blood.

The CDR3 loop reads CASSQSRGRGQETQYF. CDR3 bases: TGTGCCAGCAGTCAGTCAAGGGGAAGAGGACAAGAGACCCAGTACTTC. This sequence joins TRBV6-5 and TRBJ2-5, with TRBD1 as a possible D gene (5 bases). Trimming took off 5 bases at V and 2 bases at J, with 18 bases between the two ends. Germline V gene sequence: CDR1 MNHEY, CDR2 SVGAGI. This CDR3 is built from 16 residues.